Listed below are T cell receptor beta chains from one sample, sequenced in a study of cytomegalovirus exposure and HLA in healthy donors. The data were produced by immunoSEQ multiplex PCR, yet TCRdb's version contains in-frame clones alone and is incomplete. The sample lists over 100,000 clones, over 60% occurring once. Sequencing was carried out using PBMCs. These receptors were taken from a man between 18 and 35 years old in good health and CMV-seronegative. The CDR3 runs from the conserved cysteine through the conserved F or W.

v_gene: TRBV9; CDR3aa: CASSVGGAGGPQHF
v_gene: TRBV28; CDR3aa: CAIQGTQANEKLFF
v_gene: TRBV4-2; CDR3aa: CASSQDFTSVEQYF
v_gene: TRBV30; CDR3aa: CACSGDPAGVVREQFF
v_gene: TRBV28; CDR3aa: CASSPWDSEYGYTF
v_gene: TRBV5-1; CDR3aa: CASSLGGGEQYF
v_gene: TRBV14; CDR3aa: CASSPTRTSADTQYF
v_gene: TRBV27; CDR3aa: CASSLLAGGITDTQYF
v_gene: TRBV30; CDR3aa: CAWSVSTGKEAFF
v_gene: TRBV29-1; CDR3aa: CSVEGPSFNEQFF
v_gene: TRBV2; CDR3aa: CASSVLLNQPQHF
v_gene: TRBV9; CDR3aa: CASGGTGDSGTEAFF
v_gene: TRBV7-6; CDR3aa: CASSLVPQGRGYTF